These 26 T cell receptor beta chains were sequenced from one sample in a study of identical twins. TCRdb fed the 5' RACE reads into MiXCR, producing one record per CDR3 protein. The sample has more than 1.5 million distinct CDR3 sequences; more than 30% are singletons. The sequencing input was cord blood. These receptors were collected from a newborn girl in good health.

The chain links TRBV6-1 to TRBJ2-1; 14 bases are a match to TRBD2. CDR3 length: 18 amino acids. Germline V lookup: CDR1 MNHNS, CDR2 SASEGT. Unmatched junction bases numbered 14, after V lost 6 bases and J lost 7 bases. The CDR3 loop is CASRQTSRTSGRWNEQFF. DNA for the CDR3: TGTGCCAGCAGACAGACCTCCAGGACTAGCGGGAGGTGGAATGAGCAGTTCTTC.

The genes are TRBV5-1 and TRBJ2-3, with TRBD1 matching 9 bases. Germline-derived CDR1 and CDR2 are SGHRS and YFSETQ. The J segment lost 2 bases and the V segment lost 0 bases, leaving 7 bases of the junction unmatched. The CDR3 loop spans 17 amino acids. The CDR3 reads CASSLVVGTGLTDTQYF. The CDR3 DNA reads as TGCGCCAGCAGCTTGGTGGTTGGGACAGGGCTCACAGATACGCAGTATTTT.

This clonotype was seen repeatedly, ten times or more. The chain uses TRBV20-1 and TRBJ2-3; D might be TRBD1 or TRBD2, each matching 5 bases. V lost 3 bases and J lost 4, with 14 bases in between. The CDR3 consists of 14 residues. Germline values: CDR1 DFQATT, CDR2 SNEGSKA (reference sequence). This CDR3 is CSASRSGTADTQYF. As DNA, the CDR3 is TGCAGTGCTAGCCGTAGTGGGACCGCAGATACGCAGTATTTT.

The table lists this clonotype with a count of one. The gene calls are TRBV29-1 and TRBJ1-4; D is ambiguous. CDR1 is SQVTM, CDR2 ANQGSEA, per germline. V lost 4 bases to trimming and J lost 3 bases, with 6 bases between them. The CDR3 is 12 amino acids. The CDR3 coding sequence is TGCAGCGTTGGTAGGGCTAATGAAAAACTGTTTTTT. Residues: CSVGRANEKLFF.

This clonotype was seen a few times. The chain couples TRBV13 to TRBJ2-7, with 14 bases matching TRBD2. J was trimmed by 3 bases and V by 5 bases; bases with no gene match: 6. This CDR3 region has 16 residues. From germline, CDR1 is PRHDT and CDR2 FYEKMQ (reference sequence). The CDR3, as DNA: TGTGCCAGCAGCCAGGGACTAGCGGGAGTAGGCTACGAGCAGTACTTC. Protein sequence: CASSQGLAGVGYEQYF. Variable domain in full (rest from reference TRBV13 and TRBJ2-7): AAGVIQSPRHLIKEKRETATLKCYPIPRHDTVYWYQQGPGQDPQFLISFYEKMQSDKGSIPDRFSAQQFSDYHSELNMSSLELGDSALYFCASSQGLAGVGYEQYFGPGTRLTVT.

The sample holds a few counts of this clonotype. V is TRBV15 and J is TRBJ1-4; the D gene is possibly TRBD1 (6 bases). CDR1 LNHNV and CDR2 YYDKDF come from the germline V gene (reference sequence). This CDR3 is built from 16 residues. With 5 bases removed from V and 0 bases from J, the gap between germline ends came to 13 bases. CDR3 sequence: CATSRGQFATNEKLFF. The CDR3 nucleotides read TGTGCCACCAGCCGTGGACAGTTTGCAACTAATGAAAAACTGTTTTTT.

V gene TRBV10-3 combines with J gene TRBJ2-7; D unclear. CDR3 length: 15 amino acids. CDR1 and CDR2 from the germline V gene are ENHRY and SYGVKD. With 3 bases removed from V and 0 bases from J, the gap between germline ends came to 12 bases. This CDR3 reads CAISDLPASSYEQYF. The CDR3 DNA sequence: TGTGCCATCAGTGATCTTCCAGCCAGCTCCTACGAGCAGTACTTC.

The rearrangement links TRBV7-9 to TRBJ2-1, with 7 bases that match TRBD2. The germline V gene encodes CDR1 SEHNR and CDR2 FQNEAQ (reference sequence). The CDR3 sequence is 15 residues long. The trim removed 5 bases at V and 6 bases at J, leaving 10 bases unmatched. The CDR3 DNA is TGTGCCAGCAGCCTGACTAGCCGGGTTCTCAATGAGCAGTTCTTC. This encodes CASSLTSRVLNEQFF.

This clonotype was counted a few times. V gene TRBV7-2 combines with J gene TRBJ2-1, with D unresolved. This CDR3 contains 16 residues. Per the germline V gene, CDR1 is SGHTA and CDR2 is FQGNSA. The V end was cut by 2 bases, the J end by 0 bases, with 11 bases between. CDR3 DNA sequence: TGTGCCAGCAGCTTAATTCGGGCGAGCTCCTACAATGAGCAGTTCTTC. Encoded protein: CASSLIRASSYNEQFF.

Concerning this clonotype itself: A read error is possible here, since a much larger clone lies one base away. V is TRBV4-2 and J is TRBJ2-5; D is unclear. V was clipped by 7 bases and J by 11 bases, with 23 bases between them. This CDR3 spans 14 amino acids. CDR1 LGHNA and CDR2 YNFKEQ come from the germline V gene. The CDR3 region is CASNHPGAHNEQYF. The CDR3 DNA reads TGTGCCAGCAACCACCCGGGCGCCCACAATGAGCAGTACTTC.

About this clonotype: A read error is possible here, since a much larger clone lies one base away. This chain connects TRBV27 to TRBJ2-1; a possible D gene is TRBD2 (6 bases). This CDR3 comprises 15 residues. Per the germline V gene, CDR1 is MNHEY and CDR2 is SMNVEV (reference sequence). CDR3 nucleotides: TGTGCCGGCAGTTTACAATGGACTAATTTCAATGAGCAGTTCTTC. Amino acid sequence: CAGSLQWTNFNEQFF.

V gene TRBV12-3 or TRBV12-4 combines with J gene TRBJ1-2; TRBD1 is a possible D gene (6 bases). The CDR3 spans 19 residues. Between the trimmed V and J ends, which lost 3 bases and 4 bases, there was a span of 27 bases. CDR3: CASSFPLGGGGKGIYGYTF. CDR3 nucleotide sequence: TGTGCCAGCAGTTTCCCCCTTGGGGGCGGTGGCAAGGGGATCTATGGCTACACCTTC.

The chain combines TRBV6-6 with TRBJ2-5; the D gene could be TRBD1 or TRBD2 (5 bases each). The CDR3 consists of 15 residues. CDR1 and CDR2 from the germline V gene are MNHNY and SVGAGI (reference sequence). Trimming stripped 11 bases from V and 11 bases from J, with 30 bases between. In DNA form, the CDR3 reads TGTGCCTCCAAGCAGGAGGCAGGGTCCACCGATGAGCAGTACTTC. Amino acid sequence: CASKQEAGSTDEQYF.

The CDR3 DNA sequence: TGTGCCAGCAGGCTGAGGAATACGCAGTATTTT. It specifies CASRLRNTQYF. The chain has TRBV2 and TRBJ2-3; D is unclear. CDR1 SNHLY and CDR2 FYNNEI come from the germline V gene. V lost 6 bases and J 7 bases, leaving 8 bases between the germline ends. This CDR3 is built from 11 residues.

In this sample, this clonotype turned up a few times. The rearrangement links TRBV7-9 to TRBJ1-1; the D is unclear. In germline, CDR1 is SEHNR, CDR2 FQNEAQ (reference sequence). CDR3 length equals 16 residues. V was clipped by 3 bases and J by 6 bases, with 20 bases between them. The CDR3 DNA reads as TGTGCCAGCAGCTTTCACCCTACCGGGAGCGGGGCTGAAGCTTTCTTT. It encodes CASSFHPTGSGAEAFF.

The rearrangement uses TRBV12-3 or TRBV12-4 and TRBJ2-3, with D possibly matching TRBD1 (6 bases). The CDR3 totals 14 residues. The V end lost 6 bases, the J end lost 4 bases, and 14 bases lay between the germline ends. Here the CDR3 DNA reads TGTGCCAGCAGCCTTTACAGGGTCCCAGATACGCAGTATTTT. Protein sequence: CASSLYRVPDTQYF.

This clonotype was seen more than once but under ten times. V and J are TRBV20-1 and TRBJ2-1; D is unclear. The CDR3 extends over 15 amino acids. Per germline, CDR1 DFQATT and CDR2 SNEGSKA (reference sequence). Trimming took off 5 bases at V and 4 bases at J, with 18 bases between the two ends. In DNA form, the CDR3 reads TGCAGTGCTTATGCGAAGAGGCGAGCGTACAATGAGCAGTTCTTC. Translating gives CSAYAKRRAYNEQFF.

The chain carries TRBV12-3 or TRBV12-4 and TRBJ2-1; TRBD2 agrees at 8 bases. This CDR3 contains 14 residues. V shed 4 bases, J shed 6 bases, and the junction held 5 bases outside the gene matches. The CDR3 protein is CASSSGGGTNEQFF. CDR3 coding DNA: TGTGCCAGCAGTTCGGGGGGGGGCACCAATGAGCAGTTCTTC.

Comments on this clonotype: This sequence may be a read error, since a much larger clone differs from it by one base. The chain has TRBV6-1 and TRBJ2-1; 11 bases align to TRBD2. TRBJ2-7 matches the DNA end more closely, so the J call is doubtful. CDR3 length: 16 residues. CDR1 is MNHNS and CDR2 is SASEGT in the germline V gene. The CDR3 loop is CASIAGGPSSYNEQYF. The CDR3 coding sequence is TGTGCCAGCATAGCGGGGGGGCCAAGCTCCTACAATGAGCAGTACTTC.

Regarding this clonotype: A read error is possible here, since a much larger clone lies one base away. The chain is built from TRBV5-6 and TRBJ1-2; no clear D gene. Germline V lookup: CDR1 SGHDT, CDR2 YYEEEE. This CDR3 has 13 residues. The CDR3, as DNA: TGTGCCAGCAGCTTGGGACGGACCTATGGCTGCACCTTC. Encoded protein: CASSLGRTYGCTF.

The V and J genes are TRBV20-1 and TRBJ1-5; D not certain. The CDR3 covers 16 residues. CDR1 and CDR2 from the germline V gene are DFQATT and SNEGSKA (reference sequence). Trimming pared 3 bases from V and 1 base from J, leaving 16 bases between. The CDR3 loop reads CSASPGGYRSNQPQHF. The CDR3 DNA reads as TGCAGTGCTAGCCCAGGAGGGTATAGAAGCAATCAGCCCCAGCATTTT.

This chain uses TRBV6-1 with TRBJ2-4, with D perhaps TRBD2 (5 bases). V was cut by 2 bases and J by 13 bases, with 15 bases left in between. Germline assignment: CDR1 MNHNS and CDR2 SASEGT. This CDR3 is 13 amino acids long. As DNA, the CDR3 is TGTGCCAGCAGTGAAAAGAGTGGACTCGGGCAGTACTTC. It specifies CASSEKSGLGQYF.

J is TRBJ1-5 and V is TRBV4-1; D is perhaps TRBD1 (6 bases). CDR3 length: 17 residues. Germline CDR1 reads MGHRA; CDR2 reads YSYEKL. The V end lost 0 bases, the J end lost 0 bases, and 12 bases lay between the germline ends. The CDR3 DNA is TGCGCCAGCAGCCAAGACGGGGGCAGATATAGCAATCAGCCCCAGCATTTT. It yields the protein CASSQDGGRYSNQPQHF.

The genes are TRBV4-2 and TRBJ2-1; D gene uncertain. V was trimmed by 3 bases and J by 13 bases, leaving 13 bases between them. From germline, CDR1 is LGHNA and CDR2 YNFKEQ. The CDR3 has 12 residues. The chain's CDR3 is CASSHCQETQFF. The CDR3 DNA reads as TGTGCCAGCAGCCATTGTCAGGAGACCCAGTTCTTC.

CDR3 loop: CASRPGTSGGWLDEQFF. For the CDR3, the DNA is TGTGCCAGCAGGCCCGGGACTAGCGGGGGGTGGCTGGATGAGCAGTTCTTC. The rearrangement joins TRBV6-6 to TRBJ2-1; 15 positions agree with TRBD2. Germline V gene data show CDR1 as MNHNY and CDR2 as SVGAGI (reference sequence). CDR3 length: 17 residues. V lost 6 bases, J lost 8 bases, and 11 bases stayed unmatched.

A few counts support this clonotype. The CDR3 DNA is TGCGCCAGCAGCTGGGAGGCCCGTACTAATGAAAAACTGTTTTTT. Residues: CASSWEARTNEKLFF. The chain has TRBV5-1 and TRBJ1-4; D unresolved. The CDR3 has 15 residues. Between the trimmed V and J ends, which lost 3 bases and 2 bases, there was a span of 11 bases. Germline CDR1 is SGHRS and CDR2 is YFSETQ.